These T cell receptor beta chains were read from a single sample in a study of T cells in Graves' hyperthyroidism and ophthalmopathy. Each CDR3 protein is one row after TCRdb ran MiXCR on the multiplex PCR reads. The sample has over 300,000 distinct CDR3 sequences; about 15% are singletons. The sample comprised blood. The receptors stem from a woman aged 60-75 years with Graves' hyperthyroidism. The CDR3 runs from the conserved cysteine through the conserved F or W. A D gene is named only where the DNA matches it firmly. Clone size is stated in some rows and not others, as once, few, many or a class when expanded.

j_call: TRBJ2-1
v_call: TRBV2
d_call: TRBD2
clone_size: many
cdr3_aa: CASSEVGTTQYNEQFF
cdr3_nt: TGTGCCAGCAGTGAAGTGGGGACTACTCAATACAATGAGCAGTTCTTC

j_call: TRBJ2-4
v_call: TRBV12-3/TRBV12-4
d_call: TRBD2
clone_size: NA
cdr3_aa: CASSLAPGSGTSPNIQYF
cdr3_nt: TGTGCCAGCAGTTTAGCGCCGGGGTCGGGGACTAGCCCAAACATTCAGTACTTC

j_call: TRBJ1-5
v_call: TRBV6-6
d_call: NA
clone_size: many
cdr3_aa: CASSYSKGGNQPQHF
cdr3_nt: TGTGCCAGCAGTTACTCGAAAGGGGGCAATCAGCCCCAGCATTTT

j_call: TRBJ2-7
v_call: TRBV10-3
d_call: NA
clone_size: few
cdr3_aa: CAITTGTSYEQYF
cdr3_nt: TGTGCCATCACCACGGGAACCTCCTACGAGCAGTACTTC

j_call: TRBJ1-2
v_call: TRBV11-2
d_call: NA
clone_size: many
cdr3_aa: CASRKTAKIYGYTF
cdr3_nt: TGTGCCAGCAGAAAAACAGCTAAAATCTATGGCTACACCTTC

j_call: TRBJ1-2
v_call: TRBV6-1
d_call: NA
clone_size: many
cdr3_aa: CASSESGLPGGYTF
cdr3_nt: TGTGCCAGCAGTGAATCTGGCCTTCCGGGTGGCTACACCTTC

j_call: TRBJ1-5
v_call: TRBV2
d_call: NA
clone_size: many
cdr3_aa: CASMRGNQPQHF
cdr3_nt: TGTGCCAGCATGAGGGGAAATCAGCCCCAGCATTTT

j_call: TRBJ2-1
v_call: TRBV20-1
d_call: NA
clone_size: many
cdr3_aa: CSAGTNEQFF
cdr3_nt: TGCAGTGCTGGGACCAATGAGCAGTTCTTC

j_call: TRBJ2-3
v_call: TRBV5-6
d_call: TRBD2
clone_size: once
cdr3_aa: CASSLIAGFTDTKYF
cdr3_nt: TGTGCCAGCAGCTTGATAGCGGGATTCACAGATACGAAGTATTTT

j_call: TRBJ2-5
v_call: TRBV19
d_call: NA
clone_size: few
cdr3_aa: CASSIVLGDKTQYF
cdr3_nt: TGTGCCAGTAGTATAGTACTGGGGGATAAGACCCAGTACTTC

j_call: TRBJ2-1
v_call: TRBV3-1
d_call: NA
clone_size: many
cdr3_aa: CATQAALHDNEQFF
cdr3_nt: TGTGCCACACAAGCGGCCCTTCATGACAATGAGCAGTTCTTC

j_call: TRBJ1-6
v_call: TRBV2
d_call: NA
clone_size: many
cdr3_aa: CASRGRGRNNSPLHF
cdr3_nt: TGTGCCAGCAGGGGTCGGGGCCGTAATAATTCACCCCTCCACTTT

j_call: TRBJ2-1
v_call: TRBV5-1
d_call: TRBD2
clone_size: few
cdr3_aa: CASNMGLAGGGEQFF
cdr3_nt: TGCGCCAGCAACATGGGACTAGCGGGTGGGGGTGAGCAGTTCTTC

j_call: TRBJ2-7
v_call: TRBV12-5
d_call: NA
clone_size: few
cdr3_aa: CASGLVLGVGYEQYF
cdr3_nt: TGTGCTAGTGGTTTGGTACTGGGTGTGGGCTACGAGCAGTACTTC